This entry lists 14 T cell receptor beta chains sequenced from one sample in a study of CD8 T cells in Susac syndrome. RNA totalling roughly 0.45 to 1 ug underwent reverse transcription with random hexamers. A single record per CDR3 protein comes from TCRdb applying MiXCR to the immunoSEQ multiplex PCR reads. The table lists roughly 80,000 distinct CDR3 sequences, roughly 94% of them singletons. Sequencing used CD8+ T cells from PBMCs. The source of these receptors is a human donor with Susac syndrome.

As to this clonotype: Relative to the germline gene, one junction end is altered; a read error may explain this. This chain joins TRBV7-7 and TRBJ2-3; D is perhaps TRBD2 (6 bases). The germline gives CDR1 SSHAT, CDR2 FNYEAQ (reference sequence). The CDR3 runs to 13 residues. As DNA, the CDR3 is TGTGCTAGCAGCCCGGGACTTACAGATACGCAGTATTTT. Protein product: CASSPGLTDTQYF.

The gene calls are TRBV5-1 and TRBJ2-7, with D possibly matching TRBD1 (6 bases). The germline gives CDR1 SGHRS, CDR2 YFSETQ. V was cut by 4 bases and J by 3 bases, with 14 bases left in between. The CDR3 loop spans 14 amino acids. The CDR3 DNA reads as TGCGCCAGCAGCGATTGGTTGGACAGCTACGAGCAGTACTTC. It encodes CASSDWLDSYEQYF.

V and J are TRBV7-9 and TRBJ2-5, with D maybe TRBD1 (5 bases). Germline-derived CDR1 and CDR2 are SEHNR and FQNEAQ (reference sequence). Trimming cost V 4 bases and J 1 base, with 16 bases left between them. The CDR3 totals 16 residues. CDR3 nucleotides: TGTGCCAGCAGCTCCCTCCAGGGAAAGGGCCAAGAGACCCAGTACTTC. Its protein is CASSSLQGKGQETQYF.

CDR3 sequence reads: CASSLENGRLIHF. Written as DNA, the CDR3 is TGTGCCAGCAGCCTCGAAAACGGACGTCTGATCCACTTT. The genes are TRBV13 and TRBJ1-6, with unresolved D. CDR1 and CDR2 from the germline V gene are PRHDT and FYEKMQ (reference sequence). The CDR3 runs to 13 residues. Trimming removed 5 bases from V and 17 bases from J, with 19 bases in between.

This clonotype has a handful of counts. Germline is not matched at one junction end, which may reflect a read error. This rearrangement joins TRBV7-9 to TRBJ2-5; 10 bases are a match to TRBD2. The CDR3 is made up of 14 amino acids. Germline assignment: CDR1 SEHNR and CDR2 FQNEAQ (reference sequence). The CDR3 sequence: CASSLAGGQETQYF. CDR3 nucleotides: TGTGCCAGCAGTTTAGCGGGGGGCCAGGAGACCCAGTACTTC. Variable domain in full (rest from reference TRBV7-9 and TRBJ2-5): DTGVSQNPRHKITKRGQNVTFRCDPISEHNRLYWYRQTLGQGPEFLTYFQNEAQLEKSRLLSDRFSAERPKGSFSTLEIQRTEQGDSAMYLCASSLAGGQETQYFGPGTRLLVL.

The genes are TRBV6-2 or TRBV6-3 and TRBJ2-2, with D hard to call. The CDR3 consists of 14 residues. V was shortened by 7 bases and J by 3 bases, with 12 bases between the two germline ends. Looked up from germline, CDR1 is MNHEY and CDR2 is SVGEGT. CDR3 amino acids: CASTIGQDTGELFF. Written as DNA, the CDR3 is TGTGCCAGCACCATCGGGCAGGACACCGGGGAGCTGTTTTTT.

V is TRBV27 and J is TRBJ2-3, with 7 bases identical to TRBD2. The V gene end was trimmed by 6 bases and the J gene end by 4 bases; junction bases not matched to a gene: 10. The CDR3 loop spans 15 amino acids. Germline V gives CDR1 MNHEY, CDR2 SMNVEV (reference sequence). The CDR3 loop reads CASRKGTIRPDTQYF. In DNA form, the CDR3 reads TGTGCCAGCAGAAAGGGGACTATCCGCCCAGATACGCAGTATTTT.

About this clonotype: The germline gene is not matched at one end of the junction; a read error may be the cause. The chain uses TRBV18 and TRBJ1-1, with TRBD1 matching 8 bases. Germline loops: CDR1 KGHSH, CDR2 LQKENI. This CDR3 contains 14 residues. The CDR3: CTSSKDRANTEAFF. CDR3 in DNA: TGTACCAGCTCAAAGGACAGGGCAAACACTGAAGCTTTCTTT.

The rearrangement joins TRBV5-1 to TRBJ2-1; D remains unclear. This CDR3 region has 12 residues. Trimming took off 3 bases at V and 10 bases at J, with 11 bases between the two ends. Germline V gene sequence: CDR1 SGHRS, CDR2 YFSETQ. CDR3 sequence (DNA): TGCGCCAGCAGCTACAACACCGACGAGCAGTTCTTC. It translates to CASSYNTDEQFF.

The chain recombines TRBV4-1 with TRBJ2-7; either TRBD1 or TRBD2 may supply D (5 bases each). Germline CDR1 is MGHRA and CDR2 is YSYEKL. The CDR3 covers 12 residues. V dropped 1 base and J dropped 6 bases, with 7 bases sitting between them. CDR3 loop: CASSQGGSEQYF. DNA of the CDR3: TGCGCCAGCAGCCAAGGGGGGAGCGAGCAGTACTTC.

CDR3 protein: CASSGRGADEQYF. The CDR3 bases are TGTGCCAGCAGCGGCAGAGGAGCGGACGAGCAGTACTTC. V usage is TRBV7-9 and J usage is TRBJ2-7, with D perhaps matching TRBD2 (5 bases). The germline V gene encodes CDR1 SEHNR and CDR2 FQNEAQ (reference sequence). V lost 5 bases, J lost 5 bases, and 13 bases lay in between. This CDR3 contains 13 residues.

The V gene is TRBV28, the J gene TRBJ1-1; 7 bases agree with TRBD1. Trimming cost V 8 bases and J 3 bases; bases outside gene matches: 9. The length of the CDR3 is 14 residues. Germline loops: CDR1 MDHEN, CDR2 SYDVKM. The CDR3 coding sequence is TGTGCCAGCCGCCACAGGGGTGGGGACACTGAAGCTTTCTTT. It codes for CASRHRGGDTEAFF.

This clonotype showed up just once. The CDR3 sequence: CASSKRGGDGTDTQYF. CDR3 nucleotides: TGTGCCAGCAGCAAAAGGGGGGGGGACGGGACAGATACGCAGTATTTT. The V gene is TRBV21-1, the J gene TRBJ2-3; TRBD1, the table's D call, was not compared with the DNA. TRBV21-1 is a documented pseudogene. This CDR3 contains 16 residues.

The rearrangement links TRBV7-9 to TRBJ2-6, with D perhaps TRBD1 or TRBD2 (6 bases each). There are 17 residues in the CDR3. V was clipped by 10 bases and J by 0 bases, with 19 bases between them. Per germline, CDR1 SEHNR and CDR2 FQNEAQ (reference sequence). The CDR3 loop is CAIHGGDLSSGANVLTF. The CDR3 DNA follows: TGTGCCATTCACGGGGGCGACTTAAGCTCTGGGGCCAACGTCCTGACTTTC.